The rows below give T cell receptor beta chains drawn from one sample of a study of cytomegalovirus exposure and HLA in healthy donors. Only in-frame clones appear in the TCRdb table, and some are missing; sequencing was by immunoSEQ multiplex PCR. The sample has 200,000 to 250,000 clones; 80% to 85% are singletons. The material sequenced was PBMCs. The source is a woman aged 30 to 39 in good health and CMV-seropositive. Each CDR3 is given with its conserved first and last residue. D genes are given only for firm matches. Clone size is stated in some rows and not others, as once, few, many or a class when expanded.

j_gene: TRBJ1-1
v_gene: TRBV6-1
d_gene: .
abundance: .
CDR3aa: CASSLQGTEAFF
CDR3nt: TGTGCCAGTTCTTTACAGGGAACTGAAGCTTTCTTT

j_gene: TRBJ2-1
v_gene: TRBV7-8
d_gene: TRBD2
abundance: .
CDR3aa: CASSLKLAGGPNYNEQFF
CDR3nt: TGTGCCAGCAGCTTGAAACTAGCGGGAGGGCCAAACTACAATGAGCAGTTCTTC

j_gene: TRBJ2-1
v_gene: TRBV11-3
d_gene: .
abundance: .
CDR3aa: CASSLEAAPENNEQFF
CDR3nt: TGTGCCAGCAGCTTAGAGGCTGCGCCGGAGAACAATGAGCAGTTCTTC

j_gene: TRBJ2-7
v_gene: TRBV4-3
d_gene: .
abundance: .
CDR3aa: CASSLQEGTYEQYF
CDR3nt: TGCGCCAGCAGCCTTCAAGAGGGTACCTACGAGCAGTACTTC

j_gene: TRBJ1-1
v_gene: TRBV5-1
d_gene: .
abundance: once
CDR3aa: CASSSSAGEGRSTEAFF
CDR3nt: TGCGCCAGCAGCTCCTCGGCGGGGGAGGGGAGAAGCACTGAAGCTTTCTTT

j_gene: TRBJ1-2
v_gene: TRBV25-1
d_gene: .
abundance: few
CDR3aa: CASSAGSGYGYTF
CDR3nt: TGTGCCAGCAGTGCAGGGAGTGGGTATGGCTACACCTTC

j_gene: TRBJ2-7
v_gene: TRBV5-1
d_gene: TRBD1
abundance: .
CDR3aa: CASSLESQGGYEQYF
CDR3nt: TGCGCCAGCAGCTTGGAATCACAGGGGGGTTACGAGCAGTACTTC

j_gene: TRBJ2-7
v_gene: TRBV4-2
d_gene: TRBD2
abundance: .
CDR3aa: CASSQAGGVFEQYF
CDR3nt: TGTGCCAGCAGCCAAGCGGGAGGGGTCTTCGAGCAGTACTTC

j_gene: TRBJ2-7
v_gene: TRBV29-1
d_gene: TRBD2
abundance: .
CDR3aa: CSAISGLAGLHEQYF
CDR3nt: TGCAGTGCTATTTCGGGACTAGCGGGTCTTCACGAGCAGTACTTC

j_gene: TRBJ2-7
v_gene: TRBV7-9
d_gene: .
abundance: few
CDR3aa: CASSLAPEDEQYF
CDR3nt: TGTGCCAGCAGCTTAGCCCCCGAGGACGAGCAGTACTTC

j_gene: TRBJ1-5
v_gene: TRBV15
d_gene: .
abundance: .
CDR3aa: CATSLLKKGQPQHF
CDR3nt: TGTGCCACCAGCCTACTCAAAAAGGGTCAGCCCCAGCATTTT

j_gene: TRBJ2-5
v_gene: TRBV30
d_gene: .
abundance: .
CDR3aa: CAWGHSRETQYF
CDR3nt: TGTGCCTGGGGACATTCACGAGAGACCCAGTACTTC

j_gene: TRBJ2-3
v_gene: TRBV6-1
d_gene: .
abundance: .
CDR3aa: CASKTDSSTDTQYF
CDR3nt: TGTGCCAGCAAAACGGACAGTAGCACAGATACGCAGTATTTT

j_gene: TRBJ1-5
v_gene: TRBV9
d_gene: .
abundance: .
CDR3aa: CASSVGDERGQPQHF
CDR3nt: TGTGCCAGCAGCGTAGGGGACGAGAGGGGTCAGCCCCAGCATTTT

j_gene: TRBJ1-2
v_gene: TRBV10-3
d_gene: .
abundance: .
CDR3aa: CAVRSVEKYGYTF
CDR3nt: TGTGCCGTAAGGTCGGTGGAAAAGTATGGCTACACCTTC

j_gene: TRBJ1-5
v_gene: TRBV7-9
d_gene: .
abundance: .
CDR3aa: CASSSDKWSGNQPQHF
CDR3nt: TGTGCCAGCAGCTCGGACAAATGGTCCGGCAATCAGCCCCAGCATTTT

j_gene: TRBJ2-7
v_gene: TRBV4-1
d_gene: TRBD2
abundance: once
CDR3aa: CASSHPGGGPEQYF
CDR3nt: TGCGCCAGCAGCCACCCTGGGGGAGGGCCCGAGCAGTACTTC

j_gene: TRBJ1-3
v_gene: TRBV7-2
d_gene: .
abundance: .
CDR3aa: CASRGGGTGNTIYF
CDR3nt: TGTGCCAGCAGGGGCGGGGGCACGGGGAACACCATATATTTT

j_gene: TRBJ1-2
v_gene: TRBV27
d_gene: TRBD1
abundance: .
CDR3aa: CASPDWDRGHRGAYGYTF
CDR3nt: TGTGCCAGCCCCGACTGGGACAGGGGGCATCGGGGGGCATATGGCTACACCTTC

j_gene: TRBJ2-2
v_gene: TRBV18
d_gene: .
abundance: .
CDR3aa: CASSPTGASPGELFF
CDR3nt: TGTGCCAGCTCACCGACGGGAGCATCCCCCGGGGAGCTGTTTTTT

j_gene: TRBJ2-7
v_gene: TRBV6-5
d_gene: TRBD1
abundance: .
CDR3aa: CASTPIGQGAEEQYF
CDR3nt: TGTGCCAGCACTCCAATTGGACAGGGGGCCGAAGAGCAGTACTTC

j_gene: TRBJ1-1
v_gene: TRBV6-5
d_gene: .
abundance: .
CDR3aa: CATISTGGGTEAFF
CDR3nt: TGTGCCACCATCTCGACGGGTGGGGGCACTGAAGCTTTCTTT

j_gene: TRBJ2-1
v_gene: TRBV5-1
d_gene: TRBD1
abundance: .
CDR3aa: CASSSLGQGPYNEQFF
CDR3nt: TGCGCCAGCAGCTCATTGGGACAGGGACCTTACAATGAGCAGTTCTTC

j_gene: TRBJ2-7
v_gene: TRBV10-3
d_gene: .
abundance: once
CDR3aa: CAISESAKPEQYF
CDR3nt: TGTGCCATCAGTGAGTCTGCTAAACCCGAGCAGTACTTC

j_gene: TRBJ1-1
v_gene: TRBV6-5
d_gene: .
abundance: .
CDR3aa: CASSYFAGNTEAFF
CDR3nt: TGTGCCAGCAGTTACTTCGCAGGAAACACTGAAGCTTTCTTT